The 17 T cell receptor beta chains below were found in one sample sequenced in a study of molecular identifiers for immune sequencing clone quantification. TCRdb ran MiXCR on the PCR reads and lists one entry per CDR3 protein. The sample records roughly 9,800 distinct CDR3 sequences, about a fifth being singletons. Material: naive CD8+ T cells from blood, with Jurkat cell RNA spiked in. Noted subset: FACS-sorted CD8+CD4-CCR7+CD45RA+ naive T cells. All receptors come from a human donor in good health. Some libraries in this study had Jurkat cell RNA spiked in.

The chain employs TRBV27 and TRBJ2-5; 7 bases are shared with TRBD2. J was trimmed by 5 bases and V by 8 bases; bases with no gene match: 14. This CDR3 has 15 amino acids. Germline V gives CDR1 MNHEY, CDR2 SMNVEV (reference sequence). CDR3 residues: CASAARGGSRETQYF. Here the CDR3 DNA reads TGTGCCAGCGCGGCGCGGGGAGGGTCGCGTGAGACCCAGTACTTC.

About this clonotype itself: This may be a read error: a much more frequent sequence differs by one nucleotide. The chain carries TRBV24-1 and TRBJ2-2; D may be TRBD2 (6 bases). Trimming stripped 9 bases from V and 6 bases from J, with 13 bases between. Germline V CDR1 and CDR2: KGHDR, SFDVKD. The CDR3 spans 13 residues. The CDR3 loop is CATYSGVAGELFF. DNA for the CDR3: TGTGCCACCTACTCGGGAGTCGCCGGGGAGCTGTTTTTT.

This clonotype has ten or more counts. The chain joins TRBV9 to TRBJ2-7, with D perhaps given as TRBD1 or TRBD2 (5 bases each). The CDR3 extends over 15 amino acids. V was clipped by 3 bases and J by 3 bases, with 16 bases between them. Looked up from germline, CDR1 is SGDLS and CDR2 is YYNGEE. CDR3 protein: CASSEDGTRHYEQYF. The CDR3 DNA follows: TGTGCCAGCAGCGAAGACGGGACCCGGCACTACGAGCAGTACTTC.

This clonotype is medium-sized (0.01 to 0.1%) in the sample. The rearrangement joins TRBV27 to TRBJ2-3; the D gene is possibly TRBD1 (5 bases). Trimming cost V 8 bases and J 2 bases, with 14 bases left between them. Germline lookup yields CDR1 MNHEY and CDR2 SMNVEV (reference sequence). CDR3 length: 14 amino acids. Written as DNA, the CDR3 is TGTGCCAGCGGCCAGGGTTTCGACACAGATACGCAGTATTTT. Its protein is CASGQGFDTDTQYF.

The chain recombines TRBV7-2 with TRBJ2-1; the D gene is possibly TRBD2 (6 bases). Germline CDR1 reads SGHTA; CDR2 reads FQGNSA. The CDR3 covers 15 residues. Trimming left V 2 bases short and J 7 bases short, with 15 bases between. Written as DNA, the CDR3 is TGTGCCAGCAGCTTATCTGGCGGGATGGTGAATGAGCAGTTCTTC. Its translation: CASSLSGGMVNEQFF. The entire variable domain, with the rest obtained from reference TRBV7-2 and TRBJ2-1, is as follows: GAGVSQSPSNKVTEKGKDVELRCDPISGHTALYWYRQSLGQGLEFLIYFQGNSAPDKSGLPSDRFSAERTGGSVSTLTIQRTQQEDSAVYLCASSLSGGMVNEQFFGPGTRLTVL.

In this sample, this clonotype turned up a few times. This chain links TRBV7-2 with TRBJ2-7, with TRBD2 identical over 9 bases. The length of the CDR3 is 14 residues. From germline, CDR1 is SGHTA and CDR2 FQGNSA. J gave up 4 bases and V 11 bases, and 12 bases lay outside the gene matches. The CDR3 bases are TGTGCCCGCCGCGGGGGGGGGGGCTGGTACGAGCAGTACTTC. It is translated as CARRGGGGWYEQYF.

This clonotype has more than one count but fewer than ten. The chain couples TRBV7-9 to TRBJ2-1, with D perhaps TRBD1 (6 bases). The CDR3 contains 15 residues. The germline V and J ends were trimmed by 6 bases and 6 bases, with 18 bases remaining between them. Per germline, CDR1 SEHNR and CDR2 FQNEAQ (reference sequence). CDR3 residues: CASSNREVGINEQFF. The CDR3 nucleotides read TGTGCCAGCAGTAACAGGGAAGTTGGAATCAATGAGCAGTTCTTC.

This clonotype was counted many times. The V and J genes are TRBV11-2 and TRBJ2-7; D uncertain. In germline, CDR1 is SGHAT, CDR2 FQNNGV. This CDR3 spans 15 amino acids. V was trimmed by 2 bases and J by 0 bases, leaving 11 bases between them. The CDR3 sequence is CASSLPPGLSYEQYF. The CDR3 DNA is TGTGCCAGCAGCTTACCTCCGGGCCTCTCCTACGAGCAGTACTTC. The whole variable domain, remainder taken from reference TRBV11-2 and TRBJ2-7, is EAGVAQSPRYKIIEKRQSVAFWCNPISGHATLYWYQQILGQGPKLLIQFQNNGVVDDSQLPKDRFSAERLKGVDSTLKIQPAKLEDSAVYLCASSLPPGLSYEQYFGPGTRLTVT.

This clonotype is judged medium-sized. This chain connects TRBV27 to TRBJ1-2; D may be TRBD1 (5 bases). The CDR3 contains 14 residues. Trimming took off 1 base at V and 5 bases at J, with 11 bases between the two ends. Germline CDR1 MNHEY, CDR2 SMNVEV (reference sequence). The CDR3 is CASSLWGEGYGYTF. The CDR3 region has the DNA TGTGCCAGCAGTTTATGGGGGGAAGGGTATGGCTACACCTTC.

This chain links TRBV3-1 with TRBJ1-1; weak D call: TRBD1 (5 bases). This CDR3 has 14 residues. In germline, CDR1 is LGHDT, CDR2 YNNKEL (reference sequence). The V and J ends lost 4 bases and 4 bases respectively, with 13 bases between them. Here the CDR3 reads CASSPSRQRTEAFF. In nucleotides, the CDR3 is TGTGCCAGCAGCCCCTCGCGACAGCGCACTGAAGCTTTCTTT. Based on the CDR3 plus reference TRBV3-1 and TRBJ1-1, the full variable domain is DTAVSQTPKYLVTQMGNDKSIKCEQNLGHDTMYWYKQDSKKFLKIMFSYNNKELIINETVPNRFSPKSPDKAHLNLHINSLELGDSAVYFCASSPSRQRTEAFFGQGTRLTVV.

V gene TRBV7-9 combines with J gene TRBJ2-3; TRBD2 aligns across 9 bases. The CDR3 consists of 21 residues. The V and J ends lost 1 base and 2 bases, in that order; junction bases with no gene match: 19. CDR1 SEHNR and CDR2 FQNEAQ come from the germline V gene (reference sequence). The DNA for the CDR3 is TGTGCCAGCAGCTTAGTCCCCGGGACTAGCCGAAGGCCAGAAGCCACAGATACGCAGTATTTT. Translated: CASSLVPGTSRRPEATDTQYF.

Comments on this clonotype: It may be a read error: a sequence one base away is much more abundant. CDR3 DNA sequence: TGTGCCGCCCGAACGGGGCTCGAGCAGTTCTTC. Amino acids: CAARTGLEQFF. The V and J genes are TRBV28 and TRBJ2-1, with D perhaps TRBD1 or TRBD2 (5 bases each). Trimming removed 11 bases from V and 10 bases from J, with 15 bases in between. The CDR3 loop spans 11 amino acids. Germline CDR1 is MDHEN and CDR2 is SYDVKM.

This clonotype is medium-sized within its sample. J is TRBJ2-2 and V is TRBV20-1; TRBD1 matches 8 bases. Looked up from germline, CDR1 is DFQATT and CDR2 is SNEGSKA (reference sequence). V was pared by 6 bases and J by 7 bases, with 1 base of the junction left unmatched. This CDR3 contains 11 residues. The chain's CDR3 is CSADRDGELFF. As DNA, the CDR3 is TGCAGTGCGGACAGGGACGGGGAGCTGTTTTTT.

This clonotype has ten or more counts. The V call is TRBV19, the J call TRBJ1-1; D is unclear. Deletions cut 1 base from V and 0 bases from J, with 9 bases between. Germline V lookup: CDR1 LNHDA, CDR2 SQIVND (reference sequence). The CDR3 spans 15 residues. The CDR3 region is CASSIVWGVNTEAFF. In DNA, the CDR3 is TGTGCCAGTAGTATAGTCTGGGGAGTGAACACTGAAGCTTTCTTT.

The V and J genes are TRBV19 and TRBJ2-7; 8 nucleotides agree with TRBD1. The length of the CDR3 is 15 residues. In germline, CDR1 is LNHDA, CDR2 SQIVND (reference sequence). Trimming cost V 7 bases and J 0 bases; bases outside gene matches: 8. The CDR3 reads CASTVGQGHSYEQYF. CDR3 sequence (DNA): TGTGCCAGTACCGTCGGACAGGGCCACTCCTACGAGCAGTACTTC.

By frequency in the sample, this clonotype is medium-sized. The chain joins TRBV23-1 to TRBJ2-5, with D possibly TRBD2 on 6 matching bases. TRBV23-1 is an open reading frame whose function is uncertain. This CDR3 is built from 14 residues. The V end was cut by 7 bases, the J end by 0 bases, with 12 bases between. In DNA form, the CDR3 reads TGCGCCAGCACGATAGCGGCGTACCAAGAGACCCAGTACTTC. As protein: CASTIAAYQETQYF.

The sample holds a few counts of this clonotype. A much larger clone differs by one base, so this may be a read error. The chain is built from TRBV7-9 and TRBJ1-5; TRBD1 is a possible D gene (5 bases). V was trimmed by 1 base and J by 6 bases, leaving 19 bases between them. The CDR3 covers 17 residues. The V gene's germline CDR1 is SEHNR and CDR2 FQNEAQ (reference sequence). This CDR3 reads CASSLVVSGRALQPQHF. The CDR3 DNA reads as TGTGCCAGCAGCTTAGTAGTCTCGGGCAGGGCTCTTCAGCCCCAGCATTTT.